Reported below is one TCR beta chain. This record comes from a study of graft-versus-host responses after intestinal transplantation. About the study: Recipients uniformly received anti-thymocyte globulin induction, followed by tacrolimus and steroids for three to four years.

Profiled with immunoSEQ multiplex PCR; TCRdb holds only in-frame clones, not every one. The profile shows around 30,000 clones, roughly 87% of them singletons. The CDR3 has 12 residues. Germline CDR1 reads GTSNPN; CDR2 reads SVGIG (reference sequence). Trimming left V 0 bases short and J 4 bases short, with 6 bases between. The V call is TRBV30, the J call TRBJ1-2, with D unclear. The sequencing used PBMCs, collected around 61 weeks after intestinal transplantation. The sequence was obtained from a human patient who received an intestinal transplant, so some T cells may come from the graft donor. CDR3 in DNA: TGTGCCTGGAGTGTACAAGCCTATGGCTACACCTTC. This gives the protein CAWSVQAYGYTF.